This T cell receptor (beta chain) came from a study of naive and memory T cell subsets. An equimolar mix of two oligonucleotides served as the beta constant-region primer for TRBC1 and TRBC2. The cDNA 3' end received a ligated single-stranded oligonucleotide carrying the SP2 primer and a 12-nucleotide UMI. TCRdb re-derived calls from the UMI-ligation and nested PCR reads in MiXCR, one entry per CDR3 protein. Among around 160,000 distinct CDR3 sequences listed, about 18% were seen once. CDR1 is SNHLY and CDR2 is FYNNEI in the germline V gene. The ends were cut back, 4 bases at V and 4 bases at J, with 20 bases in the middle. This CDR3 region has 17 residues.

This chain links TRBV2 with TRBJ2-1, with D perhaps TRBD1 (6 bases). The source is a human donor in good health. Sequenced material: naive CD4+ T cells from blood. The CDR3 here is CASSVEFGQKTYNEQFF. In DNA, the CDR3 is TGTGCCAGCAGTGTTGAATTTGGACAGAAAACTTACAATGAGCAGTTCTTC.